This note documents a single TCR beta chain sequence. Antigen: not known. The CDR3 end lies 3 residues beyond the end of the read and is filled in from the germline J gene. Using immunoSEQ multiplex PCR, the repertoire was profiled, and TCRdb retains in-frame clones only, with some absent. The table for this sample gives roughly 48,000 clones. The source of the sample is a study of Tregs in tolerant kidney transplant recipients. General study findings and limits: The most relevant donor-specific Treg TCRbeta repertoire apparently came from expansion with activated donor B cells. No direct test of biological reproducibility was done here. Validation in larger populations is needed because few patients were studied.

Germline-derived CDR1 and CDR2 are SEHNR and FQNEAQ (reference sequence). The V end was cut by 1 base, the J end by 1 base, with 5 bases between. The CDR3 sequence is 14 residues long. The chain is built from TRBV7-9 and TRBJ2-1; D unclear. This TCR was recovered from a human donor who received a combined kidney and bone marrow transplant. The specimen was CD4+ T cells from blood, collected before the transplant. CDR3 DNA (partial): TGTGCCAGCAGCTTAGAAGGGTCCTACAATGAG. Protein sequence: CASSLEGSYNE. The complete CDR3 protein is CASSLEGSYNEQFF.